The sequence of this T cell receptor beta chain was determined in a study of prognosis after radiotherapy for stage I lung cancer. Overall study context: Patients (approximately 12 men, a handful of women) were aged about 53 to 85, median approximately 74 years. After radiotherapy, distant metastases were seen in four patients (median around 7 months), and no significant progression was seen in over 12.

By two-round multiplex PCR, the TCR beta CDR3 was amplified from genomic DNA. First-round PCR used primers specific to each TRBV and TRBJ gene. During the second PCR round, universal primers were used. TCRdb re-called the multiplex PCR reads through MiXCR, storing one row per CDR3 protein. Of about 31,000 distinct CDR3 sequences listed, around 30% are singletons. Germline V lookup: CDR1 MGHRA, CDR2 YSYEKL. The CDR3 has 11 amino acids. V shed 0 bases and J shed 15 bases, with 9 bases lying between them. This clonotype was seen repeatedly, ten times or more. The sample was PBMCs, taken before or after stereotactic body radiation therapy (not recorded which). This sequence joins TRBV4-1 and TRBJ2-1; D is unresolved. The clonotype originates from a donor aged 50 or older with non-small cell lung cancer. CDR3 region: CASSQELVRFF. The CDR3, as DNA: TGCGCCAGCAGCCAAGAGCTAGTTCGGTTCTTC.